Following are 18 T cell receptor beta chains from one sample sequenced in a study of naive and memory T cell subsets. The SP2 primer and nested alpha and beta constant region primers amplified ligated cDNA in four rounds. TCRdb re-called the UMI-ligation and nested PCR reads through MiXCR, storing one row per CDR3 protein. The repertoire holds 11,000 to 15,000 distinct CDR3 sequences, with under 6.5% as singletons. As for treatment: skin biopsy from PPD injection site in Mantoux-positive individual. TCR cDNA received a 3' ligated oligonucleotide that carried a UMI. The specimen comprised skin, sampled from a tuberculin skin test site. Source of these receptors: an adult in good health.

This clonotype was counted ten times or more. V and J are TRBV10-3 and TRBJ2-3; TRBD1 is a possible D gene (6 bases). Germline values: CDR1 ENHRY, CDR2 SYGVKD. V lost 5 bases and J 6 bases, leaving 12 bases between the germline ends. The length of the CDR3 is 13 residues. CDR3 in amino acids: CAISNRDTDTQYF. CDR3 DNA: TGTGCCATCAGTAACAGGGATACCGATACGCAGTATTTT.

This clonotype was detected ten times or more. V is TRBV2 and J is TRBJ1-1, with D possibly being TRBD1 (6 bases). CDR1 is SNHLY and CDR2 is FYNNEI in the germline V gene. V shed 7 bases and J shed 1 base, with 10 bases lying between them. The CDR3 is 13 residues long. The DNA of the CDR3 is TGTGCCAGCATCGCAGGGGAGAACACTGAAGCTTTCTTT. Translated, it gives CASIAGENTEAFF.

This sequence joins TRBV7-2 and TRBJ2-1, with TRBD1 as a possible D gene (5 bases). Germline CDR1 and CDR2: SGHTA and FQGNSA. The V gene lost 6 bases and the J gene lost 6 bases, with 12 bases spanning the gap. This CDR3 spans 13 amino acids. DNA of the CDR3: TGTGCCAGCAGAGTTGGACAAATCAATGAGCAGTTCTTC. Residues: CASRVGQINEQFF.

In this sample, this clonotype turned up many times. CDR3 bases: TGTGCCAGCAGCTTGGGAGGTTTGGCAGATACGCAGTATTTT. It codes for CASSLGGLADTQYF. The chain is built from TRBV7-2 and TRBJ2-3, with D maybe TRBD2 (6 bases). This CDR3 is 14 amino acids long. The germline V and J ends were trimmed by 3 bases and 4 bases, with 11 bases remaining between them. CDR1 SGHTA and CDR2 FQGNSA come from the germline V gene.

The J gene is TRBJ2-3, the V gene TRBV11-2, with 10 bases lining up with TRBD2. The CDR3 length is 21 residues. Germline trimming cut 2 bases from V and 3 bases from J; bases unmatched to any gene: 20. CDR1 is SGHAT and CDR2 is FQNNGV in the germline V gene. The CDR3 protein is CASSLTRTSGLREGGTDTQYF. In DNA, the CDR3 is TGTGCCAGCAGCTTAACCAGGACTAGCGGATTGAGAGAGGGTGGGACAGATACGCAGTATTTT.

Comment on this clonotype: A read error may explain this, as a much larger clone is one base away. The rearrangement uses TRBV11-2 and TRBJ2-3, with no clear D. In germline, CDR1 is SGHAT, CDR2 FQNNGV. The CDR3 loop spans 12 amino acids. The CDR3 loop is CASSLEAATHYF. The DNA of the CDR3 is TGTGCCAGCAGCTTAGAGGCAGCCACGCATTATTTT. The full variable domain, rest sourced from reference TRBV11-2 and TRBJ2-3, is EAGVAQSPRYKIIEKRQSVAFWCNPISGHATLYWYQQILGQGPKLLIQFQNNGVVDDSQLPKDRFSAERLKGVDSTLKIQPAKLEDSAVYLCASSLEAATHYFGPGTRLTVL.

This clonotype was seen repeatedly, ten times or more. The chain joins TRBV11-1 to TRBJ1-2; D is unresolved. The V end was cut by 5 bases, the J end by 6 bases, with 19 bases between. CDR1 and CDR2 (germline): SGHAT, FQDESV (reference sequence). CDR3 size: 15 residues. The CDR3 sequence: CASSPSARVRDGYTF. DNA for the CDR3: TGTGCCAGCAGCCCATCAGCCCGGGTGAGGGATGGCTACACCTTC.

This clonotype has only a few counts. Given a much more abundant clone one base away, this may be a read error. V usage is TRBV29-1 and J usage is TRBJ1-2; no firm D call. This CDR3 region has 15 residues. From germline, CDR1 is SQVTM and CDR2 ANQGSEA. The CDR3 reads CSVEDGGAEDYGDTF. CDR3 DNA: TGCAGCGTTGAAGATGGAGGAGCAGAAGACTATGGCGACACCTTC.

Within the sample, this clonotype is medium-sized. The chain is built from TRBV6-2 or TRBV6-3 and TRBJ1-2, with D perhaps matching TRBD1 (6 bases). This CDR3 region has 11 residues. Germline values: CDR1 MNHEY, CDR2 SVGEGT. With 5 bases removed from V and 8 bases from J, the gap between germline ends came to 9 bases. CDR3 in DNA: TGTGCCAGCAGTCACGACAGGGGCTACACCTTC. It yields the protein CASSHDRGYTF.

In this sample, this clonotype is medium-sized. V gene TRBV20-1 combines with J gene TRBJ1-6; D uncertain. This CDR3 spans 13 amino acids. Germline CDR1 DFQATT, CDR2 SNEGSKA (reference sequence). Trimming cost V 1 base and J 7 bases, with 8 bases left between them. The CDR3 region is CSARGQENSPLHF. The CDR3 DNA follows: TGCAGTGCTAGAGGGCAGGAAAATTCACCCCTCCACTTT.

By proportion, this clonotype is medium-sized. The chain is built from TRBV18 and TRBJ1-1, with D unresolved. CDR1 and CDR2 from the germline V gene are KGHSH and LQKENI. V lost 2 bases to trimming and J lost 2 bases, with 9 bases between them. This CDR3 contains 14 residues. The CDR3 sequence: CASSPSSRNTEAFF. CDR3 DNA: TGTGCCAGCTCACCATCATCCCGAAACACTGAAGCTTTCTTT. The complete variable domain, with remaining parts taken from reference TRBV18 and TRBJ1-1, reads NAGVMQNPRHLVRRRGQEARLRCSPMKGHSHVYWYRQLPEEGLKFMVYLQKENIIDESGMPKERFSAEFPKEGPSILRIQQVVRGDSAAYFCASSPSSRNTEAFFGQGTRLTVV.

This rearrangement joins TRBV20-1 to TRBJ1-1, with TRBD1 matching 10 bases. The CDR3 has 14 residues. The germline V gene encodes CDR1 DFQATT and CDR2 SNEGSKA (reference sequence). The CDR3 is CSARDRGRFTEAFF. The CDR3 region has the DNA TGCAGCGCCCGGGACAGGGGCCGGTTCACTGAAGCTTTCTTT.

This clonotype was observed many times. The chain uses TRBV19 and TRBJ1-5; 9 nucleotides align to TRBD1. J was trimmed by 6 bases and V by 6 bases; bases with no gene match: 6. CDR3 length: 14 residues. Germline CDR1 reads LNHDA; CDR2 reads SQIVND (reference sequence). The CDR3 DNA follows: TGTGCCAGTAGAAGGACAGGGGCTGGTCAGCCCCAGCATTTT. It codes for CASRRTGAGQPQHF.

This clonotype has at least ten counts. The chain has TRBV7-2 and TRBJ2-5; 8 nucleotides agree with TRBD1. This CDR3 spans 18 amino acids. From germline, CDR1 is SGHTA and CDR2 FQGNSA. V lost 5 bases, J lost 5 bases, and 19 bases stayed unmatched. In DNA, the CDR3 is TGTGCCAGCAGCCCGAGGGGTCAGGGGGCGAGGGTTTGGGAGACCCAGTACTTC. The encoded protein is CASSPRGQGARVWETQYF.

This clonotype is categorized as medium-sized (0.01 to 0.1%). The J gene is TRBJ2-2, the V gene TRBV7-3; a weak D match, TRBD1 (5 bases). The CDR3 length is 14 residues. Trimming stripped 6 bases from V and 1 base from J, with 9 bases between. Germline CDR1 is SGHTA and CDR2 is FQGTGA. CDR3 amino acids: CASRLGQNTGELFF. In DNA form, the CDR3 reads TGTGCCAGCAGACTCGGACAGAACACCGGGGAGCTGTTTTTT.

CDR3 coding DNA: TGTGCCAGCAGCTCGGGACTCGGCTACTACGAGCAGTACTTC. This translates into CASSSGLGYYEQYF. The chain employs TRBV7-2 and TRBJ2-7; D possibly corresponds to TRBD2 (6 bases). The CDR3 is 14 residues long. V was shortened by 4 bases and J by 3 bases, with 13 bases between the two germline ends. Germline V gene data show CDR1 as SGHTA and CDR2 as FQGNSA.

This clonotype was detected ten times or more. The chain links TRBV18 to TRBJ2-2; no reliable D call. Trimming removed 2 bases from V and 3 bases from J, with 4 bases in between. CDR1 is KGHSH, CDR2 LQKENI, per germline. The CDR3 contains 13 residues. The CDR3 region is CASSPGYTGELFF. The DNA for the CDR3 is TGTGCCAGCTCACCAGGGTACACCGGGGAGCTGTTTTTT.

This clonotype is medium-sized within its sample. V usage is TRBV6-6 and J usage is TRBJ2-6; D is unclear. V was shortened by 2 bases and J by 1 base, with 6 bases between the two germline ends. Germline CDR1 is MNHNY and CDR2 is SVGAGI (reference sequence). The CDR3 contains 15 residues. The CDR3 region has the DNA TGTGCCAGCAGTTACGGCCTTTCTGGGGCCAACGTCCTGACTTTC. As protein: CASSYGLSGANVLTF.